A selection of T cell receptor beta chains follows, all from one sample in a study of blood T cell repertoires in COVID-19. Assay used: immunoSEQ multiplex PCR; TCRdb lists only in-frame clones, some missing. The sample comprises about 220,000 clones, roughly four fifths of which are singletons, and about 3.6% rests with the top ten. Source material: PBMCs or T cells enriched from blood (not recorded which). The source of these receptors is a woman between 40 and 55 years old who had been exposed to COVID-19. CDR3s include the opening cysteine and the closing phenylalanine or tryptophan. The D gene is left open where the match is weak. Only part of the rows carry a size: once, few, many, or a class if the clone is expanded.

abundance | d_gene | j_gene | len | v_gene | CDR3aa | CDR3nt
NA | TRBD1 | TRBJ1-4 | 12 | TRBV12-3/TRBV12-4 | CASGQGREKLFF | TGTGCCAGTGGACAGGGTAGGGAAAAACTGTTTTTT
NA | TRBD1 | TRBJ2-1 | 15 | TRBV19 | CASSLQGAGFDEQFF | TGTGCCAGTAGTCTACAGGGGGCAGGTTTCGATGAGCAGTTCTTC
NA | NA | TRBJ2-3 | 16 | TRBV7-3 | CASSSGTASVADTQYF | TGTGCCAGCAGCTCCGGGACTGCCTCCGTTGCAGATACGCAGTATTTT
NA | NA | TRBJ2-2 | 14 | TRBV2 | CASTPTGLGGELFF | TGTGCCAGCACCCCAACAGGGTTAGGCGGGGAGCTGTTTTTT
NA | NA | TRBJ1-1 | 14 | TRBV7-9 | CASSKREENTEAFF | TGTGCCAGCAGCAAGCGCGAGGAGAACACTGAAGCTTTCTTT
NA | TRBD1 | TRBJ2-1 | 15 | TRBV7-9 | CASSIGQGPSNEQFF | TGTGCCAGCAGCATTGGACAGGGCCCCAGTAATGAGCAGTTCTTC
NA | NA | TRBJ1-1 | 12 | TRBV7-2 | CASSFPNTEAFF | TGTGCCAGCAGCTTCCCTAACACTGAAGCTTTCTTT
NA | TRBD1 | TRBJ1-2 | 13 | TRBV19 | CASSWTGVDGYTF | TGTGCCAGTAGTTGGACAGGGGTCGATGGCTACACCTTC
NA | NA | TRBJ1-4 | 15 | TRBV28 | CASSRTVLGNEKLFF | TGTGCCAGCAGTCGGACAGTTTTGGGTAATGAAAAACTGTTTTTT
NA | TRBD2 | TRBJ2-5 | 15 | TRBV10-3 | CAISESAGIQETQYF | TGTGCCATCAGTGAGTCAGCGGGGATCCAAGAGACCCAGTACTTC
NA | TRBD1 | TRBJ2-7 | 14 | TRBV19 | CASSIGGTEYEQYF | TGTGCCAGTAGTATAGGGGGGACAGAGTACGAGCAGTACTTC
NA | NA | TRBJ1-6 | 13 | TRBV30 | CAWSYRERSPLHF | TGTGCCTGGAGTTACAGGGAAAGATCACCCCTCCACTTT
once | NA | TRBJ2-3 | 14 | TRBV27 | CASSFGAGKDTQYF | TGTGCCAGCAGTTTCGGGGCGGGGAAGGATACGCAGTATTTT
once | NA | TRBJ2-1 | 16 | TRBV18 | CASSPPQGGRGNEQFF | TGTGCCAGCTCACCCCCGCAGGGTGGCCGAGGCAATGAGCAGTTCTTC
NA | NA | TRBJ1-2 | 16 | TRBV4-3 | CASSQDGTGNIYGYTF | TGCGCCAGCAGCCAAGATGGAACAGGCAACATCTATGGCTACACCTTC
NA | NA | TRBJ1-1 | 13 | TRBV27 | CASRIRGNTEAFF | TGTGCCAGCAGGATAAGAGGGAACACTGAAGCTTTCTTT
NA | NA | TRBJ2-7 | 16 | TRBV6-2/TRBV6-3 | CASSRGGAVSSYEQYF | TGTGCCAGCAGCCGAGGGGGTGCAGTTAGCTCCTACGAGCAGTACTTC
NA | NA | TRBJ1-2 | 12 | TRBV30 | CAWSSGNYGYTF | TGTGCCTGGAGTAGCGGGAACTATGGCTACACCTTC
NA | NA | TRBJ2-1 | 13 | TRBV4-2 | CASSLTGYNEQFF | TGTGCCAGCAGCCTAACGGGGTACAATGAGCAGTTCTTC
NA | NA | TRBJ2-1 | 17 | TRBV6-2/TRBV6-3 | CASSYLGAASSVGEQFF | TGTGCCAGCAGTTACTTGGGGGCCGCCTCCTCGGTCGGTGAGCAGTTCTTC
NA | NA | TRBJ2-1 | 16 | TRBV6-1 | CASSEGRDRFYNEQFF | TGTGCCAGCAGTGAAGGGCGGGACAGATTCTACAATGAGCAGTTCTTC
NA | TRBD1 | TRBJ1-2 | 15 | TRBV3-1/TRBV3-2 | CASSQVLQGALGYTF | TGTGCCAGCAGCCAAGTGTTACAGGGGGCGTTAGGCTACACCTTC
NA | TRBD1 | TRBJ2-1 | 16 | TRBV6-1 | CASSEFGQVSYNEQFF | TGTGCCAGCAGTGAGTTCGGACAGGTTTCCTACAATGAGCAGTTCTTC
NA | TRBD2 | TRBJ2-1 | 16 | TRBV4-2 | CASSQGPGLGADEQFF | TGTGCCAGCAGCCAAGGACCGGGACTAGGGGCCGATGAGCAGTTCTTC
NA | TRBD2 | TRBJ2-2 | 18 | TRBV7-2 | CASSPGLAGGPDTGELFF | TGTGCCAGCAGCCCGGGACTAGCGGGGGGGCCCGACACCGGGGAGCTGTTTTTT
NA | NA | TRBJ2-5 | 15 | TRBV4-1 | CASSQETGKSGTQYF | TGCGCCAGCAGCCAAGAAACAGGGAAATCCGGGACCCAGTACTTC
NA | TRBD2 | TRBJ2-3 | 15 | TRBV6-5 | CASKISGGGTDTQYF | TGTGCCAGCAAGATTAGCGGGGGTGGCACAGATACGCAGTATTTT
NA | NA | TRBJ2-5 | 15 | TRBV28 | CASTTRYSAQETQYF | TGTGCCAGCACCACCCGCTATTCCGCCCAAGAGACCCAGTACTTC
few | TRBD1 | TRBJ1-2 | 17 | TRBV11-3 | CASSLFLCRRDSYGYTF | TGTGCCAGCAGCCTGTTTCTTTGTCGGAGGGACAGTTATGGCTACACCTTC
NA | TRBD2 | TRBJ2-5 | 20 | TRBV7-7 | CASSLMGPAASGDWGETQYF | TGTGCCAGCAGCTTAATGGGCCCAGCGGCGAGCGGGGACTGGGGGGAGACCCAGTACTTC
few | NA | TRBJ1-1 | 13 | TRBV24-1 | CATSDLWSTEAFF | TGTGCCACCAGTGATCTGTGGAGCACTGAAGCTTTCTTT
NA | TRBD1 | TRBJ1-2 | 15 | TRBV12-5 | CASGLATTGGYGYTF | TGTGCTAGTGGTTTGGCGACGACAGGGGGGTATGGCTACACCTTC
NA | NA | TRBJ2-1 | 11 | TRBV6-5 | CASSYSTTLFF | TGTGCCAGCAGTTACTCGACTACCCTATTCTTC
NA | TRBD2 | TRBJ2-3 | 18 | TRBV19 | CAASHGTSGGADTDTQYF | TGTGCCGCATCTCACGGAACAAGCGGGGGGGCTGATACAGATACGCAGTATTTT
once | TRBD1 | TRBJ1-4 | 16 | TRBV9 | CASSVTGATTNEKLFF | TGTGCCAGCAGCGTAACAGGGGCCACCACTAATGAAAAACTGTTTTTT
NA | TRBD1 | TRBJ1-6 | 17 | TRBV5-4 | CASSARQGSSYNSPLHF | TGTGCCAGCAGCGCCCGACAGGGGAGCTCCTATAATTCACCCCTCCACTTT
NA | NA | TRBJ1-6 | 18 | TRBV4-1 | CASSQDSMLAGLFSPLHF | TGCGCCAGCAGCCAAGATAGTATGTTGGCAGGGCTGTTTTCACCCCTCCACTTT
NA | NA | TRBJ1-6 | 15 | TRBV7-3 | CASSLGRGLDSPLHF | TGTGCCAGCAGCTTAGGGAGGGGGTTGGATTCACCCCTCCACTTT
NA | TRBD1 | TRBJ1-2 | 15 | TRBV28 | CASTLPGTGVYGYTF | TGTGCCAGTACTCTTCCCGGGACAGGCGTCTATGGCTACACCTTC
NA | TRBD1 | TRBJ1-6 | 14 | TRBV7-9 | CASKTGGENSPLHF | TGTGCCAGCAAGACAGGGGGCGAGAATTCACCCCTCCACTTT